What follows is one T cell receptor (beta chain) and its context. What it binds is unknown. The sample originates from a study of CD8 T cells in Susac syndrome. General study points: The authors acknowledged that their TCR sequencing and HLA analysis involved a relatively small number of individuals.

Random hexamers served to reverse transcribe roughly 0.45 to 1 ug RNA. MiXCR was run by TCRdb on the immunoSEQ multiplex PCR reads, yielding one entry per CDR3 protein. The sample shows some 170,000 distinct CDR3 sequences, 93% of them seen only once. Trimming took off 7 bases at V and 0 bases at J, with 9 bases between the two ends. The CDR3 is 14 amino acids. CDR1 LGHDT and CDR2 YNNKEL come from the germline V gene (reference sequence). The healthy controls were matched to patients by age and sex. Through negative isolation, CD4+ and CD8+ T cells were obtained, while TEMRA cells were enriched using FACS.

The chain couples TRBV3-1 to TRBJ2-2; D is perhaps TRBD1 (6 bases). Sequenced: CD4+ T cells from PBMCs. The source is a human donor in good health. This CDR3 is CASTRTANTGELFF. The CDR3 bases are TGTGCCAGCACCCGGACAGCGAACACCGGGGAGCTGTTTTTT.